This TCR beta chain was retrieved from a study of tumor-infiltrating lymphocytes in primary liver carcinoma. It was from around 18-30 mg of unsorted bulk tissue that RNA and DNA were co-extracted. On this clonotype: One junction end disagrees with the germline gene, perhaps due to a read error.

The CDR3 length is 13 residues. CDR1 and CDR2 (germline): MNHNS, SASEGT. TCR beta cDNA was made from 450 to 500 ng total RNA with a constant-region primer. Researchers made the TCR beta libraries by running three nested multiplex PCR rounds with slightly modified ARM-PCR. Forward primers for TRBV1-TRBV30 and a C-beta reverse primer served the first two PCR rounds, at about 10 cycles each. TCRdb redid the calling of the multiplex PCR reads with MiXCR, one entry per CDR3 protein. This sample carries about 44,000 distinct CDR3 sequences, 75% of them seen once, and the ten largest clones take less than 50%.

This sequence joins TRBV6-1 and TRBJ1-2; D is perhaps TRBD1 (5 bases). The receptor comes from a woman younger than 45 with primary liver carcinoma and hepatitis B virus infection. Input material: tumor-adjacent normal liver tissue. The CDR3: CASSAWGSGGYAF. DNA for the CDR3: TGTGCCAGCAGTGCTTGGGGGAGCGGTGGTTACGCCTTC.